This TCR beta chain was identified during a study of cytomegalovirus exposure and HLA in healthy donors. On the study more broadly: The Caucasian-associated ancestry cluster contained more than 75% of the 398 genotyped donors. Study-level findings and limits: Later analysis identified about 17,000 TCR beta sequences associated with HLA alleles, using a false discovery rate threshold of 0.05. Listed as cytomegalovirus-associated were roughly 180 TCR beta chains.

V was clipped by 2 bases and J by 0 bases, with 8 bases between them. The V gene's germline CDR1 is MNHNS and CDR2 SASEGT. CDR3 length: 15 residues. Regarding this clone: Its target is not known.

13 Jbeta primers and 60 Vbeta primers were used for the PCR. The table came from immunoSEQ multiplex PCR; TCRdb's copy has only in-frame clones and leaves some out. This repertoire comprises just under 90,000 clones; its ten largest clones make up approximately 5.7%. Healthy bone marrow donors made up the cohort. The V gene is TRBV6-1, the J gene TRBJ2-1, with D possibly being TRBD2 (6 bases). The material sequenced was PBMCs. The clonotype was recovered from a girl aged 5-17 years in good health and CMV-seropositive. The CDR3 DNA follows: TGTGCCAGCAGTGAAATGGGGGGCTCCTACAATGAGCAGTTCTTC. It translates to CASSEMGGSYNEQFF.